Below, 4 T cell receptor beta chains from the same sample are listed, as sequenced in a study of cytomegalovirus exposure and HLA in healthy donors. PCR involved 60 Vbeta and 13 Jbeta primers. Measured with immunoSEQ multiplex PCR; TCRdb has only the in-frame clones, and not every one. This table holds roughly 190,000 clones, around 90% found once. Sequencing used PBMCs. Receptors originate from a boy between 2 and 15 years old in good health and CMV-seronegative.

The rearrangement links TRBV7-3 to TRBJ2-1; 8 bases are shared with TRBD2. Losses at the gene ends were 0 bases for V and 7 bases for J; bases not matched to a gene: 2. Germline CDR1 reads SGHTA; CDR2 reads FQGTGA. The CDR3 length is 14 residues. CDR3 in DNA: TGTGCCAGCAGCTTAACCGGGAGGGTGAATGAGCAGTTCTTC. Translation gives CASSLTGRVNEQFF.

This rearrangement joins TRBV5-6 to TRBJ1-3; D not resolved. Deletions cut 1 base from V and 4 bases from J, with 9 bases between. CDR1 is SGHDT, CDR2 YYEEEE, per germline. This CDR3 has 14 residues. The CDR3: CASSLWQNGNTIYF. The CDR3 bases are TGTGCCAGCAGCTTGTGGCAGAACGGAAACACCATATATTTT.

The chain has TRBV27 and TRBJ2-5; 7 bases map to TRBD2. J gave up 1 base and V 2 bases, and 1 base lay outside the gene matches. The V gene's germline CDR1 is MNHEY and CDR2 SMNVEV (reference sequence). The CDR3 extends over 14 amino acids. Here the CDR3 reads CASSLAGAQETQYF. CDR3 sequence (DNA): TGTGCCAGCAGTTTAGCGGGAGCCCAAGAGACCCAGTACTTC.

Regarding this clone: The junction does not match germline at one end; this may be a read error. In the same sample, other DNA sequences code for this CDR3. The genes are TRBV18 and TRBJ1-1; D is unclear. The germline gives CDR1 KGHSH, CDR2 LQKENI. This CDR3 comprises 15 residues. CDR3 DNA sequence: TGTGCCAGTTCACCACGAAGCGGTGGGGACACTGAAGCTTTCTTT. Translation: CASSPRSGGDTEAFF.